The entry below gives a single TCR beta chain sequence along with its context. Its cognate antigen is unknown. V trimming: 0 bases; J trimming: 6 bases; junction bases outside the gene matches: 12. CDR1 is GTSNPN and CDR2 is SVGIG in the germline V gene (reference sequence). This CDR3 contains 16 residues. Use of 60 Vbeta and 13 Jbeta primers characterized the PCR. Using immunoSEQ multiplex PCR, the repertoire was profiled, and TCRdb retains in-frame clones only, with some absent. The top ten hold about 0.5% of the sample, which has approximately 250,000 clones, approximately 78% seen once. The data derive from a study of cytomegalovirus exposure and HLA in healthy donors. Study results and limitations: Rare TCR sequences predominated, though certain public TCRs were found in many donors. When presence/absence was analysed, sequencing depth was taken to be roughly uniform across donors. TCR beta sequences reportedly predicted the HLA-A and HLA-B alleles of most subjects accurately. Previously analyzed data showed that most TCR beta V segments were productive at a frequency of about 90% or about 30%.

V gene TRBV30 combines with J gene TRBJ1-2; the match to TRBD1 covers 8 bases. Sample: PBMCs. The source of this sequence is a boy under 18 in good health and CMV-seronegative. CDR3 nucleotides: TGTGCCTGGAGTGTACTTTTAAGGGCAGGGGGCAATGGCTACACCTTC. Amino acids: CAWSVLLRAGGNGYTF.